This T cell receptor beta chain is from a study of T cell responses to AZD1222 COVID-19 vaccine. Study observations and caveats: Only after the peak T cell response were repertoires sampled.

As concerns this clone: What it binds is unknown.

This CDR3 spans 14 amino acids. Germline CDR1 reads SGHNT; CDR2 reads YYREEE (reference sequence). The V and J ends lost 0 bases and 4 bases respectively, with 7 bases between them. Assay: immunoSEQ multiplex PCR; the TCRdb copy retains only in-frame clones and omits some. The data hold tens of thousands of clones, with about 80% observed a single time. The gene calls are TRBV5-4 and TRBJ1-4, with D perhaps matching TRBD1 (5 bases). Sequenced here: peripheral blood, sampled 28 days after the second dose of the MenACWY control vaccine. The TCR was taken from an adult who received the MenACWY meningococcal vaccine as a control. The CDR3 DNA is TGTGCCAGCAGCTTGGCTGGGGGTAATGAAAAACTGTTTTTT. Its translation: CASSLAGGNEKLFF.